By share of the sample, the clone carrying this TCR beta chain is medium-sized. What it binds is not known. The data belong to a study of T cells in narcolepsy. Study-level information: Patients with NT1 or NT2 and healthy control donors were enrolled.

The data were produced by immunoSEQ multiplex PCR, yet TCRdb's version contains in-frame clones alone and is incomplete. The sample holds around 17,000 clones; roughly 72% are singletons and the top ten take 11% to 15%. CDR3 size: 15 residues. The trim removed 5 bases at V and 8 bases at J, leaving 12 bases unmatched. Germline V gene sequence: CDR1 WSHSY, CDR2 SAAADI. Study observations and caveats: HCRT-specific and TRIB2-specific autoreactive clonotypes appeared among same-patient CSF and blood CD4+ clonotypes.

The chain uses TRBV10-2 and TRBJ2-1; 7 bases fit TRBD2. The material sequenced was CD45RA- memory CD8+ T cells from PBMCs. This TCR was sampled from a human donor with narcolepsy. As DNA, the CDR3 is TGCGCCAGCAGTACGGACTGGCGGGAGTACGATGAGCAGTTCTTC. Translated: CASSTDWREYDEQFF.